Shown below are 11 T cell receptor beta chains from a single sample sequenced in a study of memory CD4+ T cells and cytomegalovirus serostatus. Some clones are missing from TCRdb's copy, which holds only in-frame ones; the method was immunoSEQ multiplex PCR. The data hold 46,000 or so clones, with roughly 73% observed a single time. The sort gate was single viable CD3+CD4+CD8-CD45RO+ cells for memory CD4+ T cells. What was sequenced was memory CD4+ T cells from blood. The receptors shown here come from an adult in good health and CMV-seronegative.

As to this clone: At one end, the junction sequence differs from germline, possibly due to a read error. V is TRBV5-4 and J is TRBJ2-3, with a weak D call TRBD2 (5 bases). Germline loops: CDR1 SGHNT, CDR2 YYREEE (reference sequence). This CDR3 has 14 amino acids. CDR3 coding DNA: TGTGCCAGCAGCTCCGGTAGCGCCCCAGACACGCAGTATTTT. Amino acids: CASSSGSAPDTQYF.

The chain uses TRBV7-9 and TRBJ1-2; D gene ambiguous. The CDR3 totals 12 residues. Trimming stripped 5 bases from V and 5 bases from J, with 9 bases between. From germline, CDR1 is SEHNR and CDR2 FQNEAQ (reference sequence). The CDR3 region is CASSHDQYGYTF. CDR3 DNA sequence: TGTGCCAGCAGCCATGACCAGTATGGCTACACCTTC.

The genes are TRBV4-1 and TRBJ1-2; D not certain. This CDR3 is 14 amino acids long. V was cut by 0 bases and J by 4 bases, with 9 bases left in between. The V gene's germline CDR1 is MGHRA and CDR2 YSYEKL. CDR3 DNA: TGCGCCAGCAGCCAAGATAGGAACAGCTATGGCTACACCTTC. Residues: CASSQDRNSYGYTF.

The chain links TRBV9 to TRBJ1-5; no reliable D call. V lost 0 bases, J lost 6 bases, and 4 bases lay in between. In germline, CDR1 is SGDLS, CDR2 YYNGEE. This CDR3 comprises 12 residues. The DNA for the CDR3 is TGTGCCAGCAGCGTAGTGGGTCAGCCCCAGCATTTT. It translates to CASSVVGQPQHF.

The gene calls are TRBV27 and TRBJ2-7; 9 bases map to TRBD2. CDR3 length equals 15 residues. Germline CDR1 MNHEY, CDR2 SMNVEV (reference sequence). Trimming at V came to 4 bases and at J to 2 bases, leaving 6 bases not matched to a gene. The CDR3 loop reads CASSSPAGGTYEQYF. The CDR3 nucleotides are TGTGCCAGCAGTTCTCCAGCGGGGGGTACCTACGAGCAGTACTTC.

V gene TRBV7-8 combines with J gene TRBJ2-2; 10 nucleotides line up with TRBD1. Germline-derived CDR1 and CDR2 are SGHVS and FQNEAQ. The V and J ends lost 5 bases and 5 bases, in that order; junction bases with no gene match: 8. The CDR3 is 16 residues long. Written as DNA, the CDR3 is TGTGCCAGCAGCGACCGGGACAGGGGTGGGACCGGGGAGCTGTTTTTT. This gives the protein CASSDRDRGGTGELFF.

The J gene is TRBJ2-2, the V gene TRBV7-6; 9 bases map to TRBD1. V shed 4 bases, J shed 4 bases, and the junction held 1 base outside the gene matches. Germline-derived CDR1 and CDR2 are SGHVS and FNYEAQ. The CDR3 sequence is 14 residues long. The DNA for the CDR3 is TGTGCCAGCAGCTCGACAGGGGGCACCGGGGAGCTGTTTTTT. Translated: CASSSTGGTGELFF.

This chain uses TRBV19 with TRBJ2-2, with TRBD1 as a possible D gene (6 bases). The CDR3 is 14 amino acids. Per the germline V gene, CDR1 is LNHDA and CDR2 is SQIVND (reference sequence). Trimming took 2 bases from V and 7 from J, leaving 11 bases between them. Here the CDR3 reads CASSIHTGFGELFF. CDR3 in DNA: TGTGCCAGTAGTATACACACAGGGTTCGGGGAGCTGTTTTTT. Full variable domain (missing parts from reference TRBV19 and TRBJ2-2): DGGITQSPKYLFRKEGQNVTLSCEQNLNHDAMYWYRQDPGQGLRLIYYSQIVNDFQKGDIAEGYSVSREKKESFPLTVTSAQKNPTAFYLCASSIHTGFGELFFGEGSRLTVL.

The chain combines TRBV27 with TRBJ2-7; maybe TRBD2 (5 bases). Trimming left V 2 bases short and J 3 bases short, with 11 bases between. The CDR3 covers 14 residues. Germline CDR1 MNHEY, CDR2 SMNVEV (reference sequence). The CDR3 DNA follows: TGTGCCAGCAGTTTACCAGGACGGGACTACGAGCAGTACTTC. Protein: CASSLPGRDYEQYF.

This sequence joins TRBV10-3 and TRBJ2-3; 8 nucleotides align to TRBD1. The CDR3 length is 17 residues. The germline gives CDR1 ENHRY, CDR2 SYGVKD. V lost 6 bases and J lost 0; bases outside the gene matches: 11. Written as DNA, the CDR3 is TGTGCCATCAGAGGACAGGGATCCCTACACAGCACAGATACGCAGTATTTT. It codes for CAIRGQGSLHSTDTQYF.

The CDR3: CASSAQGPYEQYF. The CDR3 nucleotides are TGTGCCAGCAGCGCGCAGGGGCCCTACGAGCAGTACTTC. J is TRBJ2-7 and V is TRBV7-6; the D gene is possibly TRBD1 (6 bases). The CDR3 length is 13 residues. Germline lookup yields CDR1 SGHVS and CDR2 FNYEAQ. Trimming removed 5 bases at V and 2 bases at J, with 10 bases between.